This T cell receptor (beta chain) was captured in a study of cytomegalovirus exposure and HLA in healthy donors. Study-wide points: A missense DCLRE1C variant was associated with V- and J-gene trimming of TCR beta chains in a later analysis, and an independent cohort replicated the association.

The CDR3 length is 17 residues. V was cut by 2 bases and J by 5 bases, with 20 bases left in between. Germline values: CDR1 SGHRS, CDR2 YFSETQ. Use of 60 Vbeta and 13 Jbeta primers characterized the PCR. This table comes from immunoSEQ multiplex PCR, and its TCRdb copy is limited to in-frame clones, with some not included. Of approximately 81,000 clones listed, over 70% are singletons. Comment on this clone: The antigen is not known.

Sequenced input: PBMCs. The receptor's source is a man in his forties or fifties in good health and CMV-seropositive. The chain links TRBV5-1 to TRBJ2-1; the D gene is possibly TRBD2 (6 bases). DNA of the CDR3: TGCGCCAGCAGCTTAAGTAAGGGACTGGGAAAGCACAATGAGCAGTTCTTC. It yields the protein CASSLSKGLGKHNEQFF.